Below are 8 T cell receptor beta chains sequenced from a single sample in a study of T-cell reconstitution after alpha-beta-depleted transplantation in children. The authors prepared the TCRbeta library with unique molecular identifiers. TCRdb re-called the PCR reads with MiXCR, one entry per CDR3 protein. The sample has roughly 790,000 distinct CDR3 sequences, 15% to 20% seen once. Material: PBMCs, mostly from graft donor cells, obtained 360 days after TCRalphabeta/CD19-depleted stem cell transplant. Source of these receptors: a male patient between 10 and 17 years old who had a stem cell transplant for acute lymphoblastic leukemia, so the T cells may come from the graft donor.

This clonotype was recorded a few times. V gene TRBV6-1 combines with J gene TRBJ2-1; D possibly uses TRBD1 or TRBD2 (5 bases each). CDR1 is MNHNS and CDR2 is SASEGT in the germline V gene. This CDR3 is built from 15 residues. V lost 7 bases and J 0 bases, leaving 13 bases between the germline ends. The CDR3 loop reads CASTRDLSSYNEQFF. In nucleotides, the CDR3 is TGTGCCAGCACCCGGGACCTGAGCTCCTACAATGAGCAGTTCTTC.

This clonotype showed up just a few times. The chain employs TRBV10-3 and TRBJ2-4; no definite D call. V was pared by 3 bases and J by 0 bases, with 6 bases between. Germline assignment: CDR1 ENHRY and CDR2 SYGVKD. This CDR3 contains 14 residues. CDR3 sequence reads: CAISDTLAKNIQYF. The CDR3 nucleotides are TGTGCCATCAGTGATACTTTAGCCAAAAACATTCAGTACTTC.

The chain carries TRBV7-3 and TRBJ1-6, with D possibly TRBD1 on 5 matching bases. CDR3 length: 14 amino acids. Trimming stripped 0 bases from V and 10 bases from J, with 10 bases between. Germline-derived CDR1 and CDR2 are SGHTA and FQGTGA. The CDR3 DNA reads TGTGCCAGCAGCTTAACGGGACTCTTATCACCCCTCCACTTT. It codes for CASSLTGLLSPLHF.

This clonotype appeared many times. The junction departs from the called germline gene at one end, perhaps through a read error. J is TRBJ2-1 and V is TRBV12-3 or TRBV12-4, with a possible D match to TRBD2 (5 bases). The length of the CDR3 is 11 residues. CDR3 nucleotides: TGTGCCAGCGTTACGGTGGGTCACGGGGTCTTC. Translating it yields CASVTVGHGVF.

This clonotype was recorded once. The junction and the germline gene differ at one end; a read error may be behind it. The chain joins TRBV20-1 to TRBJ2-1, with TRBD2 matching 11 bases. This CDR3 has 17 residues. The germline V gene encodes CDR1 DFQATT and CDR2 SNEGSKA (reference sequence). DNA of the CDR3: TGCTGTGCTAGTCTAGCGGGAGGCCGTCGCTCCTACAATGAGCAGTTCTTC. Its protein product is CCASLAGGRRSYNEQFF.

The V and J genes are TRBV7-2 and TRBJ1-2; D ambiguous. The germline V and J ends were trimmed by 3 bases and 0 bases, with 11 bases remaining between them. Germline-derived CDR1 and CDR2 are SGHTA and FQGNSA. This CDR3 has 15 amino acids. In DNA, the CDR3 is TGTGCCAGCAGCTTTAGGGAGACACCTAACTATGGCTACACCTTC. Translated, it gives CASSFRETPNYGYTF. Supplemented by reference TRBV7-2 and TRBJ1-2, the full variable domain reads GAGVSQSPSNKVTEKGKDVELRCDPISGHTALYWYRQSLGQGLEFLIYFQGNSAPDKSGLPSDRFSAERTGGSVSTLTIQRTQQEDSAVYLCASSFRETPNYGYTFGSGTRLTVV.

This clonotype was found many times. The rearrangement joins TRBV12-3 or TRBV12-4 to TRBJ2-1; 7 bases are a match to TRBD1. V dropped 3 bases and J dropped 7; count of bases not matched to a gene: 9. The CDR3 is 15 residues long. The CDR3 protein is CASSFRQGRRNEQFF. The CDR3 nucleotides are TGTGCCAGCAGTTTCCGACAGGGAAGACGGAATGAGCAGTTCTTC.

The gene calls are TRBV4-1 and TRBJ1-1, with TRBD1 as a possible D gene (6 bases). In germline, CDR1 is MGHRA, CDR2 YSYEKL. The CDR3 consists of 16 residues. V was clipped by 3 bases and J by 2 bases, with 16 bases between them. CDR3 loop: CASSHQTGMGNTEAFF. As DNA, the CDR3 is TGCGCCAGCAGCCACCAAACAGGGATGGGTAACACTGAAGCTTTCTTT.